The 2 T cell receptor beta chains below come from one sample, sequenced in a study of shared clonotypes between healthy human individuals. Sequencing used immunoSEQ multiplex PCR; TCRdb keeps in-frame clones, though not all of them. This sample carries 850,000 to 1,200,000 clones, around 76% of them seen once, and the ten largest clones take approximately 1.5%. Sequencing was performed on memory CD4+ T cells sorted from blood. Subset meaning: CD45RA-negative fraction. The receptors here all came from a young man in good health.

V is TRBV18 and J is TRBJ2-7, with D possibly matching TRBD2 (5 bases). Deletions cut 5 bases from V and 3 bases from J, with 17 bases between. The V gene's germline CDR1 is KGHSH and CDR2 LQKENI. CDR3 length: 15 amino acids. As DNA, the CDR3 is TGTGCCAGCTCATGGGAAGCGGTAGCCCGCTACGAGCAGTACTTC. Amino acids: CASSWEAVARYEQYF.

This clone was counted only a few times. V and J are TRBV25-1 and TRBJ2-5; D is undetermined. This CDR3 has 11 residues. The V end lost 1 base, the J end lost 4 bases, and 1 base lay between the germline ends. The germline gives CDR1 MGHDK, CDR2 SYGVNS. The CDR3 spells CASSELETQYF. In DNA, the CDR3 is TGTGCCAGCAGTGAATTAGAGACCCAGTACTTC.